Here is one T cell receptor (beta chain) with its context. These data belong to a study of immune evolution from preneoplasia to lung adenocarcinoma. Clones were read by immunoSEQ multiplex PCR, and TCRdb kept only the in-frame ones, dropping some. The table has more than 13,000 clones, 80% seen once. The source material was FFPE minimally invasive lung adenocarcinoma tissue. The source of this sequence is a person between 70 and 80 years old with lung adenocarcinoma.

The CDR3 loop reads CASSARGEGSYNEQFF. In DNA form, the CDR3 reads TGTGCCAGCAGCGCGAGGGGGGAGGGCTCCTACAATGAGCAGTTCTTC. The genes are TRBV11-1 and TRBJ2-1; D may be TRBD2 (7 bases). Trimming left V 5 bases short and J 0 bases short, with 14 bases between. CDR3 length equals 16 residues. CDR1 and CDR2 (germline): SGHAT, FQDESV (reference sequence).